Reported below is one T cell receptor beta chain. The antigen is undetermined. CDR1 is KGHSH, CDR2 LQKENI, per germline. The CDR3 covers 13 residues. Deletions cut 3 bases from V and 4 bases from J, with 9 bases between. This sample stems from a study of PD-1 blockade in classical Hodgkin lymphoma. Study in general: The study gave patients nivolumab 3 mg/kg intravenously every 2 weeks. General study results and limits: A significant rise in TCR diversity was seen by C4D1 for CD4+ cells but not for CD8+ cells. In newly diagnosed patients, baseline TCR diversity was reportedly below that of healthy donors.

Measured with immunoSEQ multiplex PCR; TCRdb has only the in-frame clones, and not every one. The sample consists of 45,000 to 60,000 clones, 80% of them appearing once. As for time point: cycle 4 day 1 (C4D1), after 5 to 7 weeks of nivolumab. There was relapse after autologous stem cell transplantation in every patient, and there was variation in brentuximab vedotin exposure. This sequence originates from a human donor with classical Hodgkin lymphoma. The V and J genes are TRBV18 and TRBJ1-1; no clear D. This specimen consisted of peripheral blood mononuclear cells (PBMCs), obtained before the fourth cycle of nivolumab. Here the CDR3 reads CASSPLGTTEAFF. CDR3 nucleotide sequence: TGTGCCAGCTCACCGCTCGGTACCACTGAAGCTTTCTTT.